These T cell receptor beta chains were read from a single sample in a study of blood T cell repertoires in COVID-19. Sequencing was performed with immunoSEQ multiplex PCR; in TCRdb, only in-frame clones are kept and a portion is missing. The sample contains under 150,000 clones, about 79% of which appear only once. The specimen was peripheral blood. These receptors were collected from an elderly woman with acute or convalescent COVID-19. CDR3s include the opening cysteine and the closing phenylalanine or tryptophan. Fields, in order: V gene, clone size, D gene, J gene, CDR3 protein, CDR3 DNA. A D gene is named only where the DNA matches it firmly. Size is stated for part of the rows, as once, few or many counts, or as a class when the clone is expanded.

TRBV6-6	NA	TRBD2	TRBJ2-7	CASSYPGRGEQYF	TGTGCCAGCAGTTACCCCGGGAGGGGCGAGCAGTACTTC
TRBV7-9	NA	TRBD1	TRBJ1-4	CASSLGTGSPGGEKLFF	TGTGCCAGCAGCTTAGGGACAGGGAGTCCTGGTGGTGAAAAACTGTTTTTT
TRBV2	NA	NA	TRBJ1-2	CASSEELISYGYTF	TGTGCCAGCAGTGAAGAACTCATCTCCTATGGCTACACCTTC
TRBV7-2	once	TRBD2	TRBJ2-1	CASSLQGLAGGGNNEQFF	TGTGCCAGCAGCTTGCAGGGACTAGCGGGAGGAGGGAACAATGAGCAGTTCTTC
TRBV12-5	NA	TRBD1	TRBJ2-1	CASGLRARGRNEQFF	TGTGCTAGTGGTTTGAGGGCCAGGGGGCGGAATGAGCAGTTCTTC
TRBV27	NA	TRBD2	TRBJ2-3	CASSVTSGRNADTQYF	TGTGCCAGCAGTGTAACTAGCGGGAGAAACGCAGATACGCAGTATTTT
TRBV6-5	NA	NA	TRBJ1-6	CASSYSNLASNSPLHF	TGTGCCAGCAGTTACTCGAACTTAGCCAGTAATTCACCCCTCCACTTT
TRBV29-1	NA	NA	TRBJ1-1	CSVWSLNTEAFF	TGCAGCGTTTGGAGCCTGAACACTGAAGCTTTCTTT
TRBV5-1	NA	TRBD1	TRBJ1-2	CASSLGQGDYGYTF	TGCGCCAGCAGCCTGGGACAGGGCGACTATGGCTACACCTTC
TRBV9	NA	NA	TRBJ2-1	CASSPQGINEQFF	TGTGCCAGCAGTCCCCAGGGGATCAATGAGCAGTTCTTC